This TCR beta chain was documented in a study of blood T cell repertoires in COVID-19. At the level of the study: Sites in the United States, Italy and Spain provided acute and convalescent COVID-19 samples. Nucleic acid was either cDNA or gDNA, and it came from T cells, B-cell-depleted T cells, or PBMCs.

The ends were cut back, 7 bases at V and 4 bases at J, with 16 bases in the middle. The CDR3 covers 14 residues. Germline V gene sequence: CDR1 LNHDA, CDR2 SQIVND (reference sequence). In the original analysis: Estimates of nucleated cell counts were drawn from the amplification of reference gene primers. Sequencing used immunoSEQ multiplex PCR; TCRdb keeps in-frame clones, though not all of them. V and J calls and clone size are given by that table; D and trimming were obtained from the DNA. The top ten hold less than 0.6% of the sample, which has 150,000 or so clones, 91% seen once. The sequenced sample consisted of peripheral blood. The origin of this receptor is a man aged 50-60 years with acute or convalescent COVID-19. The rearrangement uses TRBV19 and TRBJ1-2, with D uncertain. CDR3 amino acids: CASTSDGRSYGYTF. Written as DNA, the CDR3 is TGTGCCAGTACCTCAGACGGGAGGAGCTATGGCTACACCTTC.